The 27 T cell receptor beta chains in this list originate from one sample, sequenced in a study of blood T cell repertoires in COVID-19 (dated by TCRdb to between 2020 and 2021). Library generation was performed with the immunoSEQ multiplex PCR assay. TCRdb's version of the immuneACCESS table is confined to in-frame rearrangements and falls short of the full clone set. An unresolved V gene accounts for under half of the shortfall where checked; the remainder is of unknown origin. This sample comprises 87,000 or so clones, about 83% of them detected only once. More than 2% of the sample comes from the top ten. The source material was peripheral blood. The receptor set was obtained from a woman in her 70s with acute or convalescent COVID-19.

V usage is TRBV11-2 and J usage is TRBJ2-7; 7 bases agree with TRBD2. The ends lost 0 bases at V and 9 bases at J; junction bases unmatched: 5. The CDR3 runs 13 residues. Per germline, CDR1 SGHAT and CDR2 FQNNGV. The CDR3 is CASSLEGTTPQYF. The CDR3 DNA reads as TGTGCCAGCAGCTTAGAGGGGACTACGCCGCAGTACTTC.

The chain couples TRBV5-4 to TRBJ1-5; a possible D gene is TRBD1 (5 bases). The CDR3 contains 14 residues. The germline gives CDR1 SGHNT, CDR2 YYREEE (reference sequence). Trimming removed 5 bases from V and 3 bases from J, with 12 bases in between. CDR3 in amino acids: CASSSGGANQPQHF. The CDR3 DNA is TGTGCCAGCAGTTCAGGAGGGGCCAATCAGCCCCAGCATTTT.

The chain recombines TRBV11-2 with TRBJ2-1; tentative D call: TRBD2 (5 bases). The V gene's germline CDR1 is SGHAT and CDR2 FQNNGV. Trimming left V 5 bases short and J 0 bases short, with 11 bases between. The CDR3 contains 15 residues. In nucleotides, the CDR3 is TGTGCCAGCAGCGCGGTGGGGAGCTCCTACAATGAGCAGTTCTTC. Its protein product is CASSAVGSSYNEQFF.

In DNA form, the CDR3 reads TGTGCCAGCAGGCAACAGGGTACGTCTAAAAGCTACACCTTC. It codes for CASRQQGTSKSYTF. The chain employs TRBV6-5 and TRBJ1-2, with TRBD1 as a possible D gene (6 bases). The CDR3 has 14 residues. V was cut by 6 bases and J by 9 bases, with 20 bases left in between. Germline V gene lookup returns CDR1 MNHEY and CDR2 SVGAGI.

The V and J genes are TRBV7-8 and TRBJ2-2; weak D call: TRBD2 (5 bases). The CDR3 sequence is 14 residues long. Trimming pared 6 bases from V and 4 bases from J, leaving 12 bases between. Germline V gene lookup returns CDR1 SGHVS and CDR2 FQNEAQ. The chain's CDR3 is CASRLRTSTGELFF. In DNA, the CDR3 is TGTGCCAGCAGATTAAGAACTAGCACCGGGGAGCTGTTTTTT.

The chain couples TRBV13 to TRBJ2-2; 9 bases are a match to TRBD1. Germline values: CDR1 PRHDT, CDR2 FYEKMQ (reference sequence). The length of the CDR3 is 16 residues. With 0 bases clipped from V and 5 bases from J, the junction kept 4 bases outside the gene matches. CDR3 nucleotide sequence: TGTGCCAGCAGCTTAGGACAGGGGGCTGGGACCGGGGAGCTGTTTTTT. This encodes CASSLGQGAGTGELFF.

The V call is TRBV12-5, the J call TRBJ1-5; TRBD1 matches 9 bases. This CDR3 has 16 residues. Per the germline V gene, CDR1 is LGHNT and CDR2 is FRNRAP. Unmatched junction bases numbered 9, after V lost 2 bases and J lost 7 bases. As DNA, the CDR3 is TGTGCTAGTGGTTTGCCCCGGGACAGGGCTCGACAGCCCCAGCATTTT. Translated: CASGLPRDRARQPQHF. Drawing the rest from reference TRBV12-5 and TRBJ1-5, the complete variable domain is DARVTQTPRHKVTEMGQEVTMRCQPILGHNTVFWYRQTMMQGLELLAYFRNRAPLDDSGMPKDRFSAEMPDATLATLKIQPSEPRDSAVYFCASGLPRDRARQPQHFGDGTRLSIL.

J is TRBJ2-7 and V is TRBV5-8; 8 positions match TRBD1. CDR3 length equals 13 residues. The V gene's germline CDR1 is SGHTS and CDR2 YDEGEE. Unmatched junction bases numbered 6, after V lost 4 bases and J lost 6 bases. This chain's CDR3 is CASSIRTGLEQYF. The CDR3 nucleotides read TGTGCCAGCAGCATAAGGACAGGGCTCGAGCAGTACTTC.

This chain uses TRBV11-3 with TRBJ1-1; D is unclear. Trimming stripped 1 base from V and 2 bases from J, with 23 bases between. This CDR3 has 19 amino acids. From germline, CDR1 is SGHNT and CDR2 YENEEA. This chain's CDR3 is CASSLAGEGTSRRNTEAFF. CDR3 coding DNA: TGTGCCAGCAGCTTAGCGGGAGAGGGCACTTCGAGGAGAAACACTGAAGCTTTCTTT. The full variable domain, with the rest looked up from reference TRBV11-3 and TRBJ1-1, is EAGVVQSPRYKIIEKKQPVAFWCNPISGHNTLYWYLQNLGQGPELLIRYENEEAVDDSQLPKDRFSAERLKGVDSTLKIQPAELGDSAVYLCASSLAGEGTSRRNTEAFFGQGTRLTVV.

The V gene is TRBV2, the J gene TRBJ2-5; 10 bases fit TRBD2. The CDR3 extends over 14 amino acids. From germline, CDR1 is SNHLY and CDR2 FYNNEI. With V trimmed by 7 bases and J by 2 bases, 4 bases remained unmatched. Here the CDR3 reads CASKSGGGQETQYF. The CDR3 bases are TGTGCCAGCAAAAGCGGGGGGGGTCAAGAGACCCAGTACTTC.

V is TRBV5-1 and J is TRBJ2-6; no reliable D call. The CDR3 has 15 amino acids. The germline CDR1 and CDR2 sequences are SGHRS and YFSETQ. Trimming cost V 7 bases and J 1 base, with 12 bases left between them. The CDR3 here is CASQAISSGANVLTF. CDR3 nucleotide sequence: TGCGCCAGCCAAGCTATCTCTTCTGGGGCCAACGTCCTGACTTTC.

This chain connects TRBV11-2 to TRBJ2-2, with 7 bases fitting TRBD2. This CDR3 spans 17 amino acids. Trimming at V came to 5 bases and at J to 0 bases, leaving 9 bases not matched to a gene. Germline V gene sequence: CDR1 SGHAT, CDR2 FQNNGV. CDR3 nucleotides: TGTGCCAGCAGCCCGCCCTGGGGGGGGTCGAACACCGGGGAGCTGTTTTTT. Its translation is CASSPPWGGSNTGELFF.

CDR3 region: CASSLDRGGQNEQFF. CDR3 DNA: TGTGCCAGCAGCTTAGACCGGGGGGGGCAGAATGAGCAGTTCTTC. The V and J genes are TRBV7-2 and TRBJ2-1; 8 nucleotides line up with TRBD2. Germline V CDR1 and CDR2: SGHTA, FQGNSA. Trimming at V came to 1 base and at J to 7 bases, leaving 6 bases not matched to a gene. The CDR3 is 15 amino acids.

CDR3 coding DNA: TGCGCCAGCAGTATAGCGGGGGCCGACACAGATACGCAGTATTTT. Encoded protein: CASSIAGADTDTQYF. The chain has TRBV5-1 and TRBJ2-3, with TRBD2 matching over 9 bases. The CDR3 has 15 amino acids. Per germline, CDR1 SGHRS and CDR2 YFSETQ. V lost 5 bases to trimming and J lost 2 bases; unmatched junction nucleotides: 6.

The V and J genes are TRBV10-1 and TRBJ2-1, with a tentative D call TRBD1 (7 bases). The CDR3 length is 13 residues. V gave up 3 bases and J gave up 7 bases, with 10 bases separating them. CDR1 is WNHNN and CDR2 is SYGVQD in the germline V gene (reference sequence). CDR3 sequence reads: CASSDSGGNEQFF. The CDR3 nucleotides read TGCGCCAGCAGTGATTCAGGGGGGAATGAGCAGTTCTTC.

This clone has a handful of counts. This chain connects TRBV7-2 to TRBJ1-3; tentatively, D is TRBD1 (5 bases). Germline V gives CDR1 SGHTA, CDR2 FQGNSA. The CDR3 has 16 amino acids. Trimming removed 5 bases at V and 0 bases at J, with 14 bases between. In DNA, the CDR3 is TGTGCCAGCAGCCAAGGGACTGGTAGCTCTGGAAACACCATATATTTT. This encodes CASSQGTGSSGNTIYF. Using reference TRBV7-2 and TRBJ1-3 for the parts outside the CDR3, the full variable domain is GAGVSQSPSNKVTEKGKDVELRCDPISGHTALYWYRQSLGQGLEFLIYFQGNSAPDKSGLPSDRFSAERTGGSVSTLTIQRTQQEDSAVYLCASSQGTGSSGNTIYFGEGSWLTVV.

The CDR3 sequence is CASRFSRDRVSYTGELFF. DNA of the CDR3: TGTGCCAGCAGATTCTCCCGGGACAGGGTCTCGTACACCGGGGAGCTGTTTTTT. The rearrangement joins TRBV28 to TRBJ2-2; 9 nucleotides align to TRBD1. V dropped 6 bases and J dropped 3; count of bases not matched to a gene: 14. The germline CDR1 and CDR2 sequences are MDHEN and SYDVKM. The CDR3 sequence is 18 residues long.

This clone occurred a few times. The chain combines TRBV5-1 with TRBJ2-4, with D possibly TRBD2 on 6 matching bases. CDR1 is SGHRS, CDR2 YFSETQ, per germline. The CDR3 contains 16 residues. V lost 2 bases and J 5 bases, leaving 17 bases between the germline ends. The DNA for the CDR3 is TGCGCCAGCAGCTTCAGCGTGTCGGGGGAACAAAACATTCAGTACTTC. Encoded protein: CASSFSVSGEQNIQYF.

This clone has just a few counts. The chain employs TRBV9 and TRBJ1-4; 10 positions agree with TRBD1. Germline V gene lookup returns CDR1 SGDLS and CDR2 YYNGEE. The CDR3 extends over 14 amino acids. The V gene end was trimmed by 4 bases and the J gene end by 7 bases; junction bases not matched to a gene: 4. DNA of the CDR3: TGTGCCAGCAGCCCGGGACAGGGGCTTGAAAAACTGTTTTTT. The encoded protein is CASSPGQGLEKLFF.

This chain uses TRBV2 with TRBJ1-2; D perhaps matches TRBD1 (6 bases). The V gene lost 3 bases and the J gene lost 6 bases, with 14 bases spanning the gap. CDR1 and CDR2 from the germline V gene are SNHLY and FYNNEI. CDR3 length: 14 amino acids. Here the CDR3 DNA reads TGTGCCAGCAGTGAGGGACACTCAGCAAATGGCTACACCTTC. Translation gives CASSEGHSANGYTF.

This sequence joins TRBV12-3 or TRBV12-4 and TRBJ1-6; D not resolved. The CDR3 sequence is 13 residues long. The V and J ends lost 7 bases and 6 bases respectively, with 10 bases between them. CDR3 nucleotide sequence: TGTGCCAGCACGATGTCTACTAATTCACCCCTCCACTTT. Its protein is CASTMSTNSPLHF.

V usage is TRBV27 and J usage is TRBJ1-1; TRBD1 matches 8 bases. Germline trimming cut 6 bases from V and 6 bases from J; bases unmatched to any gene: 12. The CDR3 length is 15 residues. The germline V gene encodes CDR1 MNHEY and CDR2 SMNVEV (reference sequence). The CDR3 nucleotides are TGTGCCAGCAGATCGGACAGGGTGGGCACCCCTGAAGCTTTCTTT. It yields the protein CASRSDRVGTPEAFF.

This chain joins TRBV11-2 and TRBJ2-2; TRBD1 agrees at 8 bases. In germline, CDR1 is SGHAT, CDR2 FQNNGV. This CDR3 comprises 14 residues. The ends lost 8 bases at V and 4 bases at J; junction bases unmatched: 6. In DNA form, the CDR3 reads TGTGCCAGCCTAGAAACAGGGGGCACCGGGGAGCTGTTTTTT. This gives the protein CASLETGGTGELFF.

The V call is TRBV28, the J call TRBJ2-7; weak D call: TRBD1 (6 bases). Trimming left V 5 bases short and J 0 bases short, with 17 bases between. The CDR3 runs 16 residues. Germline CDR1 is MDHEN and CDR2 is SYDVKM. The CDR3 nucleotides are TGTGCCAGCAGTCCCCTCGGACAGTTGAGCTCCTACGAGCAGTACTTC. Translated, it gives CASSPLGQLSSYEQYF.

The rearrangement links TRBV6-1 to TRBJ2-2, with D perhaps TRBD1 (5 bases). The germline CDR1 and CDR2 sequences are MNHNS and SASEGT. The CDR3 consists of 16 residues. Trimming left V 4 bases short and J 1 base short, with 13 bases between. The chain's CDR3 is CASSGLGHENTGELFF. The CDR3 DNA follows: TGTGCCAGCAGTGGCCTCGGACACGAGAACACCGGGGAGCTGTTTTTT.

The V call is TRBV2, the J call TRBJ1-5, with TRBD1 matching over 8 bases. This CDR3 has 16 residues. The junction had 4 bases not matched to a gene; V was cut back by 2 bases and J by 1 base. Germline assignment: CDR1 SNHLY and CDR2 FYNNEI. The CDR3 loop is CASSERAGGSNQPQHF. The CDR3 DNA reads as TGTGCCAGCAGTGAAAGGGCAGGGGGCAGCAATCAGCCCCAGCATTTT. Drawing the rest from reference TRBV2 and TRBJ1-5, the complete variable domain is EPEVTQTPSHQVTQMGQEVILRCVPISNHLYFYWYRQILGQKVEFLVSFYNNEISEKSEIFDDQFSVERPDGSNFTLKIRSTKLEDSAMYFCASSERAGGSNQPQHFGDGTRLSIL.

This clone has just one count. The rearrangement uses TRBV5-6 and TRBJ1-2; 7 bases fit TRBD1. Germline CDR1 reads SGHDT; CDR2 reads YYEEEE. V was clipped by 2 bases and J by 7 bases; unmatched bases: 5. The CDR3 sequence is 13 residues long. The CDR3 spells CASSLEGAGGYTF. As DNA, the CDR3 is TGTGCCAGCAGCTTAGAGGGGGCGGGTGGCTACACCTTC.